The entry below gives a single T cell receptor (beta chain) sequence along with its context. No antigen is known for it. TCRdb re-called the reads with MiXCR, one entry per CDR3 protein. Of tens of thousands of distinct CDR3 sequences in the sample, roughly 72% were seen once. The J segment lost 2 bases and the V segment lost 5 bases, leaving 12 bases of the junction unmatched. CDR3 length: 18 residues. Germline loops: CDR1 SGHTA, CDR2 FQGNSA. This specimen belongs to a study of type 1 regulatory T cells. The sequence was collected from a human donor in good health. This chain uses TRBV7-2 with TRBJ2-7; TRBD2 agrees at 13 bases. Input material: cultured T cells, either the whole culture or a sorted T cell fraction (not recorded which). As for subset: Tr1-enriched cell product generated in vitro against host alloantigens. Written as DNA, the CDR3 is TGTGCCAGCAGCGTCCGGACTAGCGGGGGTCTCGTCACCTACGAGCAGTACTTC. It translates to CASSVRTSGGLVTYEQYF.